This T cell receptor beta chain was observed in a study of vaccination and CD4 T cells after COVID-19. Study background: Two doses of either BNT162b2 or mRNA-1273 vaccine went to participants. Control cultures were supplied with a CEFX pool, an HIV-1 Nef pool, or no peptide at all. Study findings and constraints: For SARS-CoV-2-reactive clonotypes, the median went from about 20 to 38, a nonsignificant increase.

V shed 4 bases, J shed 9 bases, and the junction held 12 bases outside the gene matches. CDR3 length equals 15 residues. The V gene's germline CDR1 is MNHNS and CDR2 SASEGT. Turning to this clonotype: Its specificity is not known.

Sequence data for DNA of cultured CD4+ T cells were generated by the Oncomine TCR Beta short-read assay. MiXCR, applied by TCRdb to the PCR reads, yields one record per CDR3 protein. The repertoire includes approximately 11,000 distinct CDR3 sequences, approximately 23% of them detected once, and around a quarter sits in the top ten. Treatment noted: roughly 10-day PBMC culture with coronavirus spike peptide pools or control peptides (ViraFEST assay). Once cultured 10 days, CD4+ T cells underwent isolation by negative selection. The source material was CD4+ T cells from blood, cultured in vitro, sampled before SARS-CoV-2 vaccination. The chain joins TRBV6-1 to TRBJ1-1; 9 bases fit TRBD1. The sequence came from a human donor who received a COVID-19 vaccine. The CDR3 protein is CASSVRTGEPLKAFF. CDR3 in DNA: TGTGCCAGCAGTGTTAGGACAGGGGAACCACTGAAAGCTTTCTTT.